One and the same sample provided the 9 T cell receptor beta chains below, sequenced in a study of shared clonotypes between healthy human individuals. The method was immunoSEQ multiplex PCR; TCRdb's version includes in-frame clones alone and lacks a portion of them. The table shows some 1.5 million clones, with roughly 97% occurring only once. The sequencing sample was made of naive CD4+ T cells sorted from blood. As for subset: CD45RA+ positively selected. These receptors were collected from a man aged 25-45 years in good health.

The genes are TRBV27 and TRBJ1-1, with 8 bases lining up with TRBD1. Germline lookup yields CDR1 MNHEY and CDR2 SMNVEV (reference sequence). V shed 7 bases, J shed 4 bases, and the junction held 11 bases outside the gene matches. The CDR3 has 15 amino acids. CDR3 DNA: TGTGCCAGCAATCGCCCAGGGGGCTGGGGCACTGAAGCTTTCTTT. Amino acid sequence: CASNRPGGWGTEAFF.

V gene TRBV18 combines with J gene TRBJ2-7, with 9 bases identical to TRBD2. CDR3 length: 16 residues. Per the germline V gene, CDR1 is KGHSH and CDR2 is LQKENI. Trimming cost V 3 bases and J 5 bases; bases outside gene matches: 11. CDR3 nucleotides: TGTGCCAGCTCACCCTTCACCGGGACTAGCCTAGACGAGCAGTACTTC. It is translated as CASSPFTGTSLDEQYF.

This chain connects TRBV6-5 to TRBJ1-3, with D uncertain. Germline V gives CDR1 MNHEY, CDR2 SVGAGI. The CDR3 sequence is 15 residues long. Trimming left V 5 bases short and J 5 bases short, with 16 bases between. CDR3 nucleotides: TGTGCCAGCAGTCGAACCGGGCCCGGACGAAACACCATATATTTT. Its protein product is CASSRTGPGRNTIYF.

This chain connects TRBV5-4 to TRBJ2-1, with 7 bases fitting TRBD1. V shed 4 bases, J shed 5 bases, and the junction held 3 bases outside the gene matches. CDR3 size: 13 residues. Per the germline V gene, CDR1 is SGHNT and CDR2 is YYREEE (reference sequence). CDR3 sequence: CASSIDRDNEQFF. CDR3 DNA: TGTGCCAGCAGCATAGACAGGGACAATGAGCAGTTCTTC.

The chain combines TRBV7-9 with TRBJ2-6; D gene unclear. Trimming removed 1 base from V and 7 bases from J, with 14 bases in between. The CDR3 sequence is 16 residues long. The germline CDR1 and CDR2 sequences are SEHNR and FQNEAQ (reference sequence). CDR3: CASSLEMTVRANVLTF. The CDR3 DNA reads as TGTGCCAGCAGCTTAGAAATGACTGTACGAGCCAACGTCCTGACTTTC.

The chain combines TRBV7-3 with TRBJ2-1; D may be TRBD1 (6 bases). The CDR3 runs 16 residues. CDR1 and CDR2 from the germline V gene are SGHTA and FQGTGA. Trimming shortened V by 5 bases and J by 8 bases, and 22 bases separated the two germline ends. The DNA of the CDR3 is TGTGCCAGCAGCCCCACCGGGACAAATAGTATCCATGAGCAGTTCTTC. This codes for CASSPTGTNSIHEQFF.

Concerning this clone: Other DNA sequences from this sample encode an identical CDR3 as well. The chain links TRBV9 to TRBJ2-7; D uncertain. Deletions cut 2 bases from V and 2 bases from J, with 11 bases between. This CDR3 has 14 residues. CDR1 SGDLS and CDR2 YYNGEE come from the germline V gene. Written as DNA, the CDR3 is TGTGCCAGCAGCGTGGCAGGACCCCCCTACGAGCAGTACTTC. This sequence encodes CASSVAGPPYEQYF.

The chain combines TRBV5-4 with TRBJ2-1; no clear D gene. The CDR3 is 13 amino acids. The germline V and J ends were trimmed by 0 bases and 7 bases, with 8 bases remaining between them. CDR1 SGHNT and CDR2 YYREEE come from the germline V gene (reference sequence). Here the CDR3 reads CASSLALGNEQFF. CDR3 bases: TGTGCCAGCAGCTTGGCCTTGGGAAATGAGCAGTTCTTC.

The chain carries TRBV5-1 and TRBJ2-2; D assignment may be TRBD1 or TRBD2 (5 bases each). From germline, CDR1 is SGHRS and CDR2 YFSETQ. The CDR3 has 15 amino acids. The germline V and J ends were trimmed by 3 bases and 6 bases, with 15 bases remaining between them. The CDR3 loop is CASSSGDLAPGELFF. The CDR3 DNA follows: TGCGCCAGCAGCTCCGGGGACCTCGCACCCGGGGAGCTGTTTTTT.